The present TCR beta chain was sequenced within a study of cytomegalovirus exposure and HLA in healthy donors. Across the whole study: A previous analysis identified approximately 110 million unique TCR beta sequences derived from roughly 180 million T cells. The study's findings and limits: On later analysis, the bulk of CMV-associated TCR beta chains appeared to be HLA-restricted. Common viral pathogens seemed to be connected with several of the most significant clusters, according to a later analysis.

Comment on this clone: Its specificity is not known.

V was cut by 3 bases and J by 5 bases, with 16 bases left in between. This CDR3 comprises 15 residues. Germline V CDR1 and CDR2: LNHDA, SQIVND (reference sequence). The PCR was carried out with 60 Vbeta primers and 13 Jbeta primers. The repertoire was sequenced with immunoSEQ multiplex PCR; TCRdb's copy has only in-frame clones and lacks some. Its table records approximately 190,000 clones. The sequence was obtained from a boy aged 5-17 years in good health and CMV-seronegative. Material for sequencing was PBMCs. This chain joins TRBV19 and TRBJ1-2, with D possibly TRBD1 on 5 matching bases. For the CDR3, the DNA is TGTGCCAGTAGTATGATGGAAGGGGCTCAATATGGCTACACCTTC. It translates to CASSMMEGAQYGYTF.